These 29 T cell receptor beta chains were all obtained from the same sample, sequenced in a study of Graves' ophthalmopathy and Graves' hyperthyroidism. Investigators amplified TCR beta CDR3 regions from RNA transcripts. The authors performed first-round RT-PCR with HTBI primers and then a second-round multiplex PCR. MiXCR was run by TCRdb on the multiplex PCR reads, yielding one entry per CDR3 protein. The sample lists almost 750,000 distinct CDR3 sequences; 35% to 50% were seen once. The sequenced sample was peripheral blood. These receptors were taken from an adult man with Graves' ophthalmopathy.

The chain has TRBV10-3 and TRBJ1-2; the D is unclear. The V gene's germline CDR1 is ENHRY and CDR2 SYGVKD. Trimming pared 0 bases from V and 1 base from J, leaving 6 bases between. This CDR3 is 14 amino acids long. The CDR3 here is CAISESGVNYGYTF. CDR3 nucleotide sequence: TGTGCCATCAGTGAGTCAGGCGTTAACTATGGCTACACCTTC.

This clonotype has just a few counts. This chain connects TRBV4-1 to TRBJ1-1; maybe TRBD1 (6 bases). The CDR3 has 17 amino acids. Trimming removed 1 base at V and 4 bases at J, with 19 bases between. CDR1 MGHRA and CDR2 YSYEKL come from the germline V gene. The CDR3 protein is CASSQVWGQALGTEAFF. The CDR3 region has the DNA TGCGCCAGCAGCCAAGTTTGGGGGCAGGCCCTGGGCACTGAAGCTTTCTTT.

This chain joins TRBV5-4 and TRBJ1-1, with D uncertain. The CDR3 is 16 amino acids. Between the trimmed V and J ends, which lost 4 bases and 2 bases, there was a span of 18 bases. From germline, CDR1 is SGHNT and CDR2 YYREEE (reference sequence). CDR3 sequence: CASSGRWERGNTEAFF. For the CDR3, the DNA is TGTGCCAGCAGCGGGCGGTGGGAAAGAGGAAACACTGAAGCTTTCTTT.

The rearrangement uses TRBV2 and TRBJ2-5; 9 nucleotides align to TRBD2. The CDR3 has 15 amino acids. Per germline, CDR1 SNHLY and CDR2 FYNNEI. CDR3 nucleotides: TGTGCTAGAGATCTATTAGCGGGAGACACAGAGACCCAGTACTTC. Its protein product is CARDLLAGDTETQYF.

This clonotype was counted ten times or more. The chain has TRBV9 and TRBJ2-7, with no clear D. The germline CDR1 and CDR2 sequences are SGDLS and YYNGEE. The CDR3 runs 12 residues. V lost 1 base, J lost 7 bases, and 9 bases lay in between. The CDR3 DNA is TGTGCCAGCAGCGTATACGGAGAGGAGCAGTACTTC. This translates into CASSVYGEEQYF.

This chain joins TRBV29-1 and TRBJ2-3; either TRBD1 or TRBD2 may fit D (5 bases each). V gave up 6 bases and J gave up 0 bases, with 16 bases separating them. The CDR3 sequence is 15 residues long. Germline V CDR1 and CDR2: SQVTM, ANQGSEA. The CDR3 DNA reads as TGCAGCGTAGATAACAGGCGGAGGAGCACAGATACGCAGTATTTT. It encodes CSVDNRRRSTDTQYF.

This chain joins TRBV6-5 and TRBJ2-7, with D unclear. CDR3 length: 13 amino acids. Trimming took 3 bases from V and 3 from J, leaving 9 bases between them. CDR1 is MNHEY, CDR2 SVGAGI, per germline. The CDR3: CASSYAPGYEQYF. CDR3 DNA sequence: TGTGCCAGCAGTTATGCTCCGGGCTACGAGCAGTACTTC.

The chain has TRBV2 and TRBJ1-2; the D is unclear. Trimming took 5 bases from V and 3 from J, leaving 7 bases between them. The CDR3 sequence is 12 residues long. Germline V lookup: CDR1 SNHLY, CDR2 FYNNEI. This CDR3 reads CASSLMDYGYTF. The CDR3 DNA follows: TGTGCCAGCAGTTTGATGGACTATGGCTACACCTTC.

This clonotype was picked up many times. The V call is TRBV7-6, the J call TRBJ2-5; TRBD1 or TRBD2 may be the D gene (5 bases each). Deletions cut 0 bases from V and 5 bases from J, with 13 bases between. The CDR3 runs to 15 residues. Germline CDR1 is SGHVS and CDR2 is FNYEAQ. CDR3 DNA sequence: TGTGCCAGCAGCTTAGCGACGGGACGTGGGGAGACCCAGTACTTC. Translation: CASSLATGRGETQYF. Full variable domain (remainder filled in from reference TRBV7-6 and TRBJ2-5): GAGVSQSPRYKVTKRGQDVALRCDPISGHVSLYWYRQALGQGPEFLTYFNYEAQQDKSGLPNDRFSAERPEGSISTLTIQRTEQRDSAMYRCASSLATGRGETQYFGPGTRLLVL.

In this sample, this clonotype turned up once. This may be a read error, as it is one base from a much larger clone. V and J are TRBV9 and TRBJ1-6; 8 bases map to TRBD1. This CDR3 region has 15 residues. Germline values: CDR1 SGDLS, CDR2 YYNGEE. The junction had 5 bases not matched to a gene; V was cut back by 1 base and J by 8 bases. The CDR3 loop is CASSVPQGADSPLHF. The CDR3 region has the DNA TGTGCCAGCAGCGTACCCCAGGGGGCTGATTCACCCCTCCACTTT. The full variable domain, rest sourced from reference TRBV9 and TRBJ1-6, is DSGVTQTPKHLITATGQRVTLRCSPRSGDLSVYWYQQSLDQGLQFLIQYYNGEERAKGNILERFSAQQFPDLHSELNLSSLELGDSALYFCASSVPQGADSPLHFGNGTRLTVT.

A word on this clonotype: Germline is not matched at one junction end, which may reflect a read error. The chain has TRBV2 and TRBJ2-7; TRBD2 aligns across 8 bases. Germline V gene data show CDR1 as SNHLY and CDR2 as FYNNEI. The length of the CDR3 is 15 residues. The CDR3 sequence is CASSQDPGTRFGQHF. DNA for the CDR3: TGTGCCAGCAGCCAAGATCCCGGGACTAGGTTCGGGCAGCACTTC.

This clonotype showed up many times. V and J are TRBV3-1 and TRBJ2-5; D gene uncertain. CDR1 LGHDT and CDR2 YNNKEL come from the germline V gene (reference sequence). The CDR3 sequence is 13 residues long. The V gene lost 0 bases and the J gene lost 1 base, with 3 bases spanning the gap. Written as DNA, the CDR3 is TGTGCCAGCAGCCAAGACCTCCAAGAGACCCAGTACTTC. Translation gives CASSQDLQETQYF.

The V and J genes are TRBV6-6 and TRBJ2-5; D unclear. Germline V CDR1 and CDR2: MNHNY, SVGAGI (reference sequence). V lost 7 bases to trimming and J lost 3 bases, with 6 bases between them. This CDR3 region has 11 residues. The CDR3 DNA sequence: TGTGCCAGCAAAACCAAAGAGACCCAGTACTTC. Translation gives CASKTKETQYF.

This clonotype was seen at least ten times. This chain links TRBV25-1 with TRBJ2-7, with D possibly TRBD2 on 6 matching bases. Germline loops: CDR1 MGHDK, CDR2 SYGVNS. The CDR3 runs 12 residues. V was trimmed by 7 bases and J by 6 bases, leaving 13 bases between them. For the CDR3, the DNA is TGTGCCAGCAATTCCGGGGGTTCCGAGCAGTACTTC. Amino acids: CASNSGGSEQYF.

A few counts support this clonotype. V is TRBV20-1 and J is TRBJ1-4; 7 bases match TRBD1. Trimming cost V 2 bases and J 7 bases; bases outside gene matches: 10. The CDR3 spans 15 residues. The germline V gene has CDR1 DFQATT and CDR2 SNEGSKA (reference sequence). The CDR3 nucleotides read TGCAGTGCTAGACCTATCAGGGGGATTGGTGAAAAACTGTTTTTT. Its protein product is CSARPIRGIGEKLFF.

Comments on this clonotype: One end of the junction is discordant with germline, which a read error may explain. The V call is TRBV24-1, the J call TRBJ1-5; TRBD1 agrees at 10 bases. Per germline, CDR1 KGHDR and CDR2 SFDVKD. The CDR3 runs 12 residues. This CDR3 reads CATSDPGTGADF. The CDR3, as DNA: TGTGCCACCAGTGACCCAGGGACAGGGGCTGATTTT.

In this sample, this clonotype turned up a few times. The rearrangement links TRBV24-1 to TRBJ1-5, with D possibly matching TRBD1 (5 bases). This CDR3 spans 14 amino acids. V was shortened by 11 bases and J by 6 bases, with 19 bases between the two germline ends. The germline CDR1 and CDR2 sequences are KGHDR and SFDVKD. The CDR3 sequence: CASSLSGNGQPQHF. The CDR3, as DNA: TGTGCCAGCTCCTTATCAGGGAACGGTCAGCCCCAGCATTTT.

The rearrangement uses TRBV20-1 and TRBJ2-5; 8 bases are shared with TRBD1. With V trimmed by 4 bases and J by 9 bases, 10 bases remained unmatched. Germline CDR1 DFQATT, CDR2 SNEGSKA (reference sequence). The CDR3 is made up of 13 amino acids. As DNA, the CDR3 is TGCAGTGCTACCGGACAGGGTATTCAGCCCCAGTACTTC. Amino acids: CSATGQGIQPQYF.

This clonotype was seen many times. The genes are TRBV29-1 and TRBJ2-7, with 8 nucleotides matching TRBD1. J lost 2 bases, V lost 4 bases, and 1 base had no gene match. This CDR3 is 12 amino acids long. Germline values: CDR1 SQVTM, CDR2 ANQGSEA. The DNA for the CDR3 is TGCAGCGTTGGGACAGGGACCTACGAGCAGTACTTC. This codes for CSVGTGTYEQYF.

The gene calls are TRBV24-1 and TRBJ2-5; 7 nucleotides align to TRBD2. Germline CDR1 reads KGHDR; CDR2 reads SFDVKD. This CDR3 contains 15 residues. V was clipped by 3 bases and J by 1 base; unmatched bases: 4. Here the CDR3 DNA reads TGTGCCACCAGTGATGGAGTAGCGGGCCAAGAGACCCAGTACTTC. This encodes CATSDGVAGQETQYF.

This sequence joins TRBV7-9 and TRBJ1-2; D ambiguous. Germline CDR1 and CDR2: SEHNR and FQNEAQ (reference sequence). V lost 8 bases to trimming and J lost 0 bases, with 16 bases between them. This CDR3 has 15 residues. The chain's CDR3 is CASSPRVNTNYGYTF. In nucleotides, the CDR3 is TGTGCCAGCTCACCACGAGTAAACACTAACTATGGCTACACCTTC.

The genes are TRBV10-3 and TRBJ1-3, with TRBD1 as a possible D gene (6 bases). V lost 2 bases and J 4 bases, leaving 6 bases between the germline ends. The CDR3 extends over 13 amino acids. Germline CDR1 is ENHRY and CDR2 is SYGVKD. The CDR3 DNA reads as TGTGCCATCAGTGAGGGACAGGGAAACACCATATATTTT. It yields the protein CAISEGQGNTIYF.

This chain connects TRBV9 to TRBJ1-1; 9 nucleotides align to TRBD1. V lost 4 bases and J lost 5; bases outside the gene matches: 9. In germline, CDR1 is SGDLS, CDR2 YYNGEE. The CDR3 covers 15 residues. CDR3 amino acids: CASSQPGQGGTEAFF. Written as DNA, the CDR3 is TGTGCCAGCAGCCAACCGGGACAGGGAGGAACTGAAGCTTTCTTT.

This clonotype was counted at least ten times. This chain links TRBV7-9 with TRBJ2-6; D not resolved. Trimming stripped 1 base from V and 2 bases from J, with 6 bases between. This CDR3 contains 15 residues. The germline V gene encodes CDR1 SEHNR and CDR2 FQNEAQ (reference sequence). The CDR3 nucleotides read TGTGCCAGCAGCTTAGGGCCACCTGGGGCCAACGTCCTGACTTTC. Translating it yields CASSLGPPGANVLTF.

A note on this clonotype: One end of the junction varies from germline; a read error may be responsible. The V call is TRBV25-1, the J call TRBJ2-2; D possibly corresponds to TRBD2 (7 bases). The CDR3 is 16 residues long. The germline CDR1 and CDR2 sequences are MGHDK and SYGVNS. CDR3 amino acids: CAGSDYGGPNTGELFF. The CDR3, as DNA: TGTGCCGGCAGTGACTACGGGGGGCCGAACACCGGGGAGCTGTTTTTT.

This clonotype has a count of ten or more. The genes are TRBV29-1 and TRBJ1-2; 10 bases agree with TRBD1. The CDR3 contains 16 residues. From germline, CDR1 is SQVTM and CDR2 ANQGSEA. The ends lost 5 bases at V and 4 bases at J; junction bases unmatched: 13. The CDR3, as DNA: TGCAGCGTTTCCGGGACAGGGGCATCCAACCGCTATGGCTACACCTTC. Its protein product is CSVSGTGASNRYGYTF. Full variable domain (remainder filled in from reference TRBV29-1 and TRBJ1-2): SAVISQKPSRDICQRGTSLTIQCQVDSQVTMMFWYRQQPGQSLTLIATANQGSEATYESGFVIDKFPISRPNLTFSTLTVSNMSPEDSSIYLCSVSGTGASNRYGYTFGSGTRLTVV.

J is TRBJ1-1 and V is TRBV6-6; D remains ambiguous. Trimming took off 2 bases at V and 7 bases at J, with 8 bases between the two ends. Germline CDR1 reads MNHNY; CDR2 reads SVGAGI (reference sequence). The CDR3 is made up of 12 amino acids. The CDR3: CASSYRFGEAFF. The CDR3 DNA sequence: TGTGCCAGCAGTTACCGCTTTGGTGAAGCTTTCTTT.

This clonotype has at least ten counts. The chain combines TRBV7-2 with TRBJ1-2; 8 bases match TRBD1. Germline CDR1 reads SGHTA; CDR2 reads FQGNSA. The CDR3 runs to 17 residues. V shed 2 bases and J 0 bases; nucleotides not matched to a gene: 8. CDR3 in DNA: TGTGCCAGCAGCTTAACAGGGGGGGTACTTTCTAACTATGGCTACACCTTC. Protein product: CASSLTGGVLSNYGYTF.

This clonotype showed up many times. The V and J genes are TRBV7-9 and TRBJ1-6; D is ambiguous. This CDR3 has 15 residues. V gave up 5 bases and J gave up 4 bases, with 12 bases separating them. The V gene's germline CDR1 is SEHNR and CDR2 FQNEAQ (reference sequence). The CDR3 DNA is TGTGCCAGCAGCCCCTGGTCGGGGTATAATTCACCCCTCCACTTT. Its translation: CASSPWSGYNSPLHF.